This T cell receptor beta chain was obtained from a study of T cells in Graves' hyperthyroidism and ophthalmopathy (dated by TCRdb to the late 2010s). Notes on the research overall: Peripheral blood samples were taken at initial diagnosis, before any treatment was given. To identify TCR V-J signatures that set the groups apart, the researchers used a discovery cohort of 100 patients, made up of 40 to 45 with Graves' ophthalmopathy and 55 to 65 with stable Graves' hyperthyroidism. An independent validation cohort of under 20 hyperthyroidism patients and 17 patients who later progressed to ophthalmopathy tested prospective prediction of ophthalmopathy. The roughly 99 discovery patients were divided at random into training and test sets in a 7:3 ratio. The study also compared thyroid tissue and blood T-cell repertoires from roughly 6 Graves' hyperthyroidism patients. Once sampling was done, hyperthyroidism patients were given methimazole at a starting dose of 30 mg daily, whereas ophthalmopathy patients were given high-dose intravenous methylprednisolone. The paper describes TCR Vbeta CDR3 sequencing of 140 or so peripheral blood samples, made up of under 50 ophthalmopathy patients, roughly 72 hyperthyroidism patients and around 17 progressor patients.

Including cysteine and phenylalanine, the CDR3 has 11 amino acids. CDR3 DNA only is kept here, 33 bases in frame from base 1. The trim is 4 bases for V and 5 bases for J, with a gap of 6 bases between the germline ends. CDR1 and CDR2, looked up from the germline V gene, are SQVTM and ANQGSEA. Paper-wide results and their limitations: Ophthalmopathy was separated from stable hyperthyroidism by a 13 V-J signature model, with about 88% sensitivity and about 81% specificity obtained in cross-validation and 80%/75% obtained in testing. Sample size was not statistically predetermined, and investigators were not blinded to group allocation. In validation, progression to ophthalmopathy was predicted by the model with roughly 71% sensitivity and roughly 76% specificity, a median of roughly six months before onset. Blood samples also contained most of the expanded thyroid clonotypes (frequency above 0.001), which suggests that blood repertoires may reflect thyroid immune responses.

This clonotype was counted between two and nine times. This clone's antigen is unknown. No much larger clonotype is one base removed from it; base qualities were not supplied. Stable Graves' hyperthyroidism was defined as the absence of progression to ophthalmopathy over 18 months of follow-up. Hyperthyroidism patients were newly diagnosed, had a disease duration of under 2 months, and were aged 18 to 65 years. The study excluded patients with uncontrolled infections, other autoimmune diseases, pregnancy or lactation. Clinical symptoms, serum thyroxine and TRAb, thyroid ultrasound, and orbital computed tomography formed the basis for the diagnoses. Ficoll-Paque density gradient centrifugation was used to isolate PBMCs from about 10 ml of fresh peripheral blood. Total RNA was extracted with Trizol reagent, and quality was checked on an Agilent 2100 Bioanalyzer. The TCR beta CDR3 regions were amplified from the RNA transcripts. For the first round of RT-PCR on the TCR CDR3, the HTBI primer set was used together with the Qiagen OneStep RT-PCR kit. A second multiplex PCR round built the libraries, followed by size selection and purification. Sequencing of the libraries was done on an Illumina HiSeq2000 using paired-end 100 bp reads. Per the source publication's procedure: SOAPnuke was used to process the raw data, throwing out any read that contained adapters or uncalled bases, had a mean Phred below 15, or lacked an exact constant-primer or identifier match. High-quality paired reads were merged with COPE v1.2.5, and unique nucleotide sequences were defined as clonotypes. Clonotypes were aligned to IMGT TRBV, TRBD and TRBJ reference segments using MiTCR v1.1. Only V-J combinations with frequency above 0.0001, covering about 99% of repertoires, were analysed. A TCS score was defined as the ratio between F50 (clonal expansion) and ExV (chaos), using BLOSUM62-based TCRdist between CDR3 peptides within each V-J. Welch's t-statistics and random forest reduced several hundred V-J features to roughly 13, which were used in a naive Bayes classifier (R e1071). Clones were called with MiXCR by TCRdb after fastp trimmed the public reads at Q25, and only in-frame beta chains were retained. CDR3 protein duplicates are merged, each entry listing the most common genes and DNA. TCRdb, rather than the study authors, made the V and J calls. This sample lists more than 650,000 distinct CDR3 sequences; 14% were detected once. Clones ranked in the top ten supply roughly 10% of the sample.

The specimen was blood. Here the chain combines TRBV29-1 and TRBJ2-1; no confident D gene assignment can be made. This TCR came from a woman between 18 and 29 years old with Graves' hyperthyroidism. The CDR3 has the sequence CSVVPDNEQFF. The DNA sequence is given as TGCAGCGTTGTTCCGGACAATGAGCAGTTCTTC.